The 28 T cell receptor beta chains below all came from one sample that was sequenced in a study of metastatic and nonmetastatic thyroid tumors (dated by TCRdb to about 2020). To prepare the library, PCR was applied. Sequencing was carried out with an Illumina HiSeq 4000. TCRdb's own reprocessing of the public reads used fastp at Q25 and MiXCR and kept productive beta chains. This sample is represented by several thousand clones; about 29% of them were singletons. Together, the top ten hold roughly 30% of the sample. None of the patients had been given any treatment before thyroid surgery. The source material was tumor tissue. Receptors were obtained from a female donor with papillary thyroid cancer or a benign thyroid nodule (not recorded which). Some clones in this sample may be carry-over from other donors' samples.

Only a few counts were recorded for this clone. The chain carries TRBV28 and TRBJ1-5; D gene ambiguous. Looked up from germline, CDR1 is MDHEN and CDR2 is SYDVKM. The CDR3 has 14 residues. The V and J ends lost 3 bases and 1 base respectively, with 7 bases between them. The CDR3 coding sequence is TGTGCCAGCAGTTTCTATCAGAGCAATCAGCCCCAGCATTTT. Translation: CASSFYQSNQPQHF.

This clone is classed as medium-sized. CDR3 sequence (DNA): TGTGCCAGCAGCCCCGTGGACAGGCGATGGAACACTGAAGCTTTCTTT. It translates to CASSPVDRRWNTEAFF. V usage is TRBV11-3 and J usage is TRBJ1-1, with TRBD1 identical over 7 bases. The CDR3 contains 16 residues. Per the germline V gene, CDR1 is SGHNT and CDR2 is YENEEA. The V segment lost 5 bases and the J segment 1 base; nucleotides outside the gene matches: 10.

This clone was observed a handful of times. V gene TRBV6-1 combines with J gene TRBJ1-2, with a possible D match to TRBD1 (5 bases). Germline-derived CDR1 and CDR2 are MNHNS and SASEGT. The length of the CDR3 is 12 residues. V was clipped by 11 bases and J by 4 bases, with 14 bases between them. This CDR3 reads CALGGEFYGYTF. The DNA of the CDR3 is TGTGCCTTGGGGGGAGAATTCTATGGCTACACCTTC.

This chain joins TRBV20-1 and TRBJ2-6, with D unclear. Trimming pared 4 bases from V and 4 bases from J, leaving 5 bases between. Germline loops: CDR1 DFQATT, CDR2 SNEGSKA (reference sequence). The CDR3 has 12 residues. In nucleotides, the CDR3 is TGCAGTGCTATCTCGGGGGCCAACGTCCTGACTTTC. Amino acids: CSAISGANVLTF.

The gene calls are TRBV20-1 and TRBJ1-5, with a tentative D call TRBD1 (6 bases). Germline loops: CDR1 DFQATT, CDR2 SNEGSKA (reference sequence). V was clipped by 3 bases and J by 0 bases, with 12 bases between them. This CDR3 has 15 residues. DNA of the CDR3: TGCAGTGCTAGCTTTGGGACACATAGCAATCAGCCCCAGCATTTT. Protein: CSASFGTHSNQPQHF.

The gene calls are TRBV6-1 and TRBJ1-1; D unclear. This CDR3 has 13 amino acids. V dropped 6 bases and J dropped 1 base, with 9 bases sitting between them. CDR1 is MNHNS and CDR2 is SASEGT in the germline V gene. CDR3 bases: TGTGCCAGCAGGGGCTGGAAGAACACTGAAGCTTTCTTT. Protein product: CASRGWKNTEAFF.

This clone is labeled medium-sized. The V and J genes are TRBV28 and TRBJ2-2; 9 bases fit TRBD2. The CDR3 contains 16 residues. V was pared by 0 bases and J by 1 base, with 0 bases of the junction left unmatched. Germline V gene data show CDR1 as MDHEN and CDR2 as SYDVKM. The CDR3 here is CASSLWTSGNTGELFF. The CDR3 nucleotides read TGTGCCAGCAGTTTATGGACTAGCGGGAACACCGGGGAGCTGTTTTTT.

In regard to this clone: The junction and the germline gene differ at one end; a read error may be behind it. The rearrangement joins TRBV7-7 to TRBJ2-5; 8 bases agree with TRBD2. This CDR3 region has 13 residues. Germline V lookup: CDR1 SSHAT, CDR2 FNYEAQ (reference sequence). The CDR3 bases are TGTGCTAGCAGCTTCGAACTAGCGGAAACCCAGTACTTC. Its translation is CASSFELAETQYF.

This clone appeared a few times. CDR3: CASTPGTRYEQYF. DNA of the CDR3: TGTGCCAGCACCCCGGGGACCCGCTACGAGCAGTACTTC. This chain connects TRBV6-1 to TRBJ2-7; D may be TRBD1 or TRBD2 (5 bases each). CDR1 and CDR2 (germline): MNHNS, SASEGT. The CDR3 is 13 residues long. V lost 7 bases and J 3 bases, leaving 13 bases between the germline ends.

This clone is deemed medium-sized. Different DNA sequences within this sample yield the same CDR3. This chain uses TRBV20-1 with TRBJ1-1, with 7 bases identical to TRBD1. Per germline, CDR1 DFQATT and CDR2 SNEGSKA (reference sequence). The CDR3 has 14 residues. Trimming at V came to 2 bases and at J to 0 bases, leaving 3 bases not matched to a gene. The CDR3 DNA follows: TGCAGTGCTAGAACGACAGGGTTGAACACTGAAGCTTTCTTT. As protein: CSARTTGLNTEAFF.

This clone turned up a few times. V gene TRBV12-3 or TRBV12-4 combines with J gene TRBJ2-7; D is uncertain. The CDR3 runs 13 residues. V dropped 2 bases and J dropped 3 bases, with 8 bases sitting between them. The CDR3 sequence: CASSLRVGYEQYF. Here the CDR3 DNA reads TGTGCCAGCAGTTTACGGGTCGGCTACGAGCAGTACTTC.

V and J are TRBV20-1 and TRBJ1-2; TRBD1 aligns across 9 bases. Germline-derived CDR1 and CDR2 are DFQATT and SNEGSKA (reference sequence). This CDR3 contains 14 residues. V was pared by 3 bases and J by 4 bases, with 6 bases of the junction left unmatched. The CDR3 sequence: CSASLQGAGYGYTF. CDR3 in DNA: TGCAGTGCTAGCCTACAGGGGGCTGGCTATGGCTACACCTTC.

The rearrangement joins TRBV4-2 to TRBJ2-2; 7 bases map to TRBD1. Per the germline V gene, CDR1 is LGHNA and CDR2 is YNFKEQ. Trimming at V came to 7 bases and at J to 5 bases, leaving 10 bases not matched to a gene. The CDR3 contains 15 residues. For the CDR3, the DNA is TGTGCCAGCACCGATACAGGGGCGCCTACCGGGGAGCTGTTTTTT. Protein product: CASTDTGAPTGELFF.

This clone was recorded many times. The J gene is TRBJ1-1, the V gene TRBV29-1, with 10 bases aligning to TRBD1. Germline values: CDR1 SQVTM, CDR2 ANQGSEA. J lost 3 bases, V lost 6 bases, and 4 bases had no gene match. The CDR3 length is 13 residues. In DNA form, the CDR3 reads TGCAGCGTGCGGGACAGGGGCGACACTGAAGCTTTCTTT. Encoded protein: CSVRDRGDTEAFF.

V usage is TRBV7-2 and J usage is TRBJ1-5, with D perhaps matching TRBD1 (6 bases). This CDR3 has 15 amino acids. Trimming removed 4 bases at V and 3 bases at J, with 13 bases between. The V gene's germline CDR1 is SGHTA and CDR2 FQGNSA. The CDR3 bases are TGTGCCAGCAGCTCGACGGACAGTAACAATCAGCCCCAGCATTTT. Protein product: CASSSTDSNNQPQHF.

In this sample, this clone turned up many times. J is TRBJ2-2 and V is TRBV30, with 8 bases aligning to TRBD2. Germline trimming cut 2 bases from V and 7 bases from J; bases unmatched to any gene: 6. Germline-derived CDR1 and CDR2 are GTSNPN and SVGIG (reference sequence). CDR3 length: 14 amino acids. For the CDR3, the DNA is TGTGCCTGGAGTTTCGGTCGGGGGGGCGGGGAGCTGTTTTTT. Translating it yields CAWSFGRGGGELFF.

This clone showed up just a few times. The V gene is TRBV10-2, the J gene TRBJ1-2; D is possibly TRBD1 (6 bases). CDR1 is WSHSY, CDR2 SAAADI, per germline. Trimming took off 7 bases at V and 1 base at J, with 10 bases between the two ends. The CDR3 consists of 13 residues. The CDR3, as DNA: TGCGCCAGCACTTGGGACATTAACTATGGCTACACCTTC. Amino acid sequence: CASTWDINYGYTF.

This clone was seen only once. In the same sample, other DNA sequences code for this CDR3. The chain recombines TRBV5-1 with TRBJ1-2; D may be TRBD1 (5 bases). CDR1 is SGHRS and CDR2 is YFSETQ in the germline V gene. The length of the CDR3 is 14 residues. V dropped 4 bases and J dropped 5 bases, with 15 bases sitting between them. Written as DNA, the CDR3 is TGCGCCAGCAGCACCGGACAAGGCTCTTATGGCTACACCTTC. Translation gives CASSTGQGSYGYTF. Looking up the rest from reference TRBV5-1 and TRBJ1-2 gives the full variable domain: KAGVTQTPRYLIKTRGQQVTLSCSPISGHRSVSWYQQTPGQGLQFLFEYFSETQRNKGNFPGRFSGRQFSNSRSEMNVSTLELGDSALYLCASSTGQGSYGYTFGSGTRLTVV.

This clone turned up a few times. The chain joins TRBV12-5 to TRBJ2-1; 11 bases map to TRBD1. Germline values: CDR1 LGHNT, CDR2 FRNRAP. The ends lost 0 bases at V and 3 bases at J; junction bases unmatched: 4. This CDR3 contains 17 residues. The CDR3 loop reads CASGLVVGTGGYNEQFF. The CDR3 coding sequence is TGTGCTAGTGGTTTGGTGGTGGGGACAGGGGGCTACAATGAGCAGTTCTTC.

As for this clone: The conserved phenylalanine or tryptophan is not found at the CDR3 terminus, so this likely reflects a read error. The J gene is TRBJ1-2, the V gene TRBV15, with 7 bases that match TRBD1. The CDR3 has 13 amino acids. Germline CDR1 is LNHNV and CDR2 is YYDKDF (reference sequence). The V and J ends lost 3 bases and 11 bases, in that order; junction bases with no gene match: 9. Here the CDR3 reads CATSSPGQRGYTL. The DNA for the CDR3 is TGTGCCACCAGCAGTCCGGGACAGAGGGGATACACCTTA.

With respect to this clone: Lacking the conserved final phenylalanine or tryptophan, this CDR3 likely reflects a read error. This sequence joins TRBV11-1 and TRBJ2-3, with 8 bases matching TRBD2. The CDR3 loop spans 15 amino acids. Germline V gives CDR1 SGHAT, CDR2 FQDESV (reference sequence). DNA for the CDR3: TGTGCCAGCAGCTTGAGCGGGAGAGACACAGATGCGCAGTATTCT. Translation gives CASSLSGRDTDAQYS.

The chain recombines TRBV6-2 or TRBV6-3 with TRBJ2-5, with a tentative D call TRBD2 (6 bases). The CDR3 extends over 13 amino acids. Per germline, CDR1 MNHEY and CDR2 SVGEGT. Trimming took off 2 bases at V and 2 bases at J, with 6 bases between the two ends. CDR3 DNA sequence: TGTGCCAGCAGTTACCGGGAGCAAGAGACCCAGTACTTC. Translation gives CASSYREQETQYF.

The gene calls are TRBV27 and TRBJ2-3; D gene ambiguous. V was clipped by 4 bases and J by 4 bases, with 3 bases between them. Per the germline V gene, CDR1 is MNHEY and CDR2 is SMNVEV (reference sequence). This CDR3 is built from 11 residues. CDR3 DNA: TGTGCCAGCAGTTCCCCAGATACGCAGTATTTT. This gives the protein CASSSPDTQYF.

Only a few counts were recorded for this clone. The chain joins TRBV20-1 to TRBJ2-7; tentatively, D is TRBD1 (6 bases). There are 17 residues in the CDR3. V dropped 3 bases and J dropped 0 bases, with 21 bases sitting between them. Germline V CDR1 and CDR2: DFQATT, SNEGSKA (reference sequence). CDR3 in amino acids: CSASCRGEGQSSYEQYF. The CDR3, as DNA: TGCAGTGCTAGTTGTAGGGGCGAGGGACAAAGCTCCTACGAGCAGTACTTC.

This rearrangement joins TRBV19 to TRBJ2-7; no firm D call. Germline CDR1 is LNHDA and CDR2 is SQIVND (reference sequence). The CDR3 runs to 14 residues. The V gene lost 5 bases and the J gene lost 2 bases, with 13 bases spanning the gap. The CDR3 coding sequence is TGTGCCAGTAGTTTAGGAACTTCTACCTACGAGCAGTACTTC. Translation gives CASSLGTSTYEQYF.

This clone was counted many times. The CDR3 nucleotides read TGTGCCACCAAAGGGACAGAGGGGGATGAGCAGTTCTTC. Translated: CATKGTEGDEQFF. V and J are TRBV2 and TRBJ2-1; 7 bases are shared with TRBD1. The CDR3 loop spans 13 amino acids. In germline, CDR1 is SNHLY, CDR2 FYNNEI. J was trimmed by 8 bases and V by 10 bases; bases with no gene match: 11.

The sample holds a few counts of this clone. V is TRBV9 and J is TRBJ1-2, with a weak D call TRBD1 (5 bases). The V end lost 0 bases, the J end lost 5 bases, and 11 bases lay between the germline ends. Germline V gene lookup returns CDR1 SGDLS and CDR2 YYNGEE. The length of the CDR3 is 14 residues. The DNA of the CDR3 is TGTGCCAGCAGCGTAGCGGCAGGGTTATATGGCTACACCTTC. Its protein is CASSVAAGLYGYTF.

In this sample, this clone is large. Other DNA sequences of this sample code for an identical CDR3. The J gene is TRBJ1-6, the V gene TRBV27, with a weak D call TRBD1 (5 bases). Per the germline V gene, CDR1 is MNHEY and CDR2 is SMNVEV (reference sequence). V was shortened by 6 bases and J by 9 bases, with 18 bases between the two germline ends. The CDR3 consists of 15 residues. The CDR3 is CASRGPGRLTSPLHF. The CDR3 DNA follows: TGTGCCAGCAGGGGGCCGGGACGGCTTACTTCACCCCTCCACTTT.